This passage covers 22 T cell receptor beta chains from one sample sequenced in a study of shared clonotypes between healthy human individuals. Repertoires were generated with immunoSEQ multiplex PCR, while TCRdb's copy carries only in-frame clones and drops some. The repertoire holds 850,000 to 1,200,000 clones, with more than 65% as singletons. The sequencing input was memory CD4+ T cells sorted from blood. Documented subset: CD45RA-negative fraction. These receptors originate from a young man in good health.

The chain is built from TRBV5-1 and TRBJ2-1, with 8 positions matching TRBD2. J gave up 9 bases and V 2 bases, and 4 bases lay outside the gene matches. Germline lookup yields CDR1 SGHRS and CDR2 YFSETQ. The CDR3 loop spans 13 amino acids. The CDR3 DNA reads as TGCGCCAGCAGCTTTAGCGGGAAGGGTGAGCAGTTCTTC. Amino acids: CASSFSGKGEQFF.

The rearrangement uses TRBV29-1 and TRBJ2-7, with unresolved D. The germline V gene encodes CDR1 SQVTM and CDR2 ANQGSEA. V was clipped by 4 bases and J by 2 bases, with 9 bases between them. The length of the CDR3 is 12 residues. CDR3 region: CSVAGSTYEQYF. The CDR3 DNA reads as TGCAGCGTTGCCGGGTCTACCTACGAGCAGTACTTC.

About this clone itself: Different DNA sequences within this sample yield the same CDR3. V gene TRBV5-1 combines with J gene TRBJ2-5, with D uncertain. The CDR3 totals 13 residues. Looked up from germline, CDR1 is SGHRS and CDR2 is YFSETQ. Trimming took 0 bases from V and 5 from J, leaving 8 bases between them. The CDR3 bases are TGCGCCAGCAGCTTGGGACAAGGGGAGACCCAGTACTTC. It codes for CASSLGQGETQYF.

The V gene is TRBV2, the J gene TRBJ2-7; 7 bases agree with TRBD1. The CDR3 sequence is 14 residues long. The germline CDR1 and CDR2 sequences are SNHLY and FYNNEI. The V and J ends lost 6 bases and 2 bases, in that order; junction bases with no gene match: 7. The CDR3 sequence is CASRQGQVTYEQYF. CDR3 DNA: TGTGCCAGCAGACAAGGACAGGTCACCTACGAGCAGTACTTC.

The J gene is TRBJ2-7, the V gene TRBV27; the D call may be TRBD1 or TRBD2 (5 bases each). Trimming left V 5 bases short and J 4 bases short, with 24 bases between. The CDR3 length is 17 residues. Germline assignment: CDR1 MNHEY and CDR2 SMNVEV (reference sequence). The CDR3, as DNA: TGTGCCAGCAGTACCCGGGACGGCCTGAATTTGGTGTACGAGCAGTACTTC. It specifies CASSTRDGLNLVYEQYF.

The CDR3 DNA reads TGTGCCAGCAGCCAGGGGACAGTCAATGAGCAGTTCTTC. It yields the protein CASSQGTVNEQFF. The V call is TRBV9, the J call TRBJ2-1, with 7 bases aligning to TRBD1. Germline CDR1 reads SGDLS; CDR2 reads YYNGEE. The CDR3 loop spans 13 amino acids. V shed 4 bases, J shed 6 bases, and the junction held 4 bases outside the gene matches. The full variable domain, completed using reference TRBV9 and TRBJ2-1, is DSGVTQTPKHLITATGQRVTLRCSPRSGDLSVYWYQQSLDQGLQFLIQYYNGEERAKGNILERFSAQQFPDLHSELNLSSLELGDSALYFCASSQGTVNEQFFGPGTRLTVL.

The chain joins TRBV2 to TRBJ2-6, with D uncertain. Germline V gene data show CDR1 as SNHLY and CDR2 as FYNNEI. This CDR3 has 17 amino acids. Deletions cut 1 base from V and 2 bases from J, with 12 bases between. DNA of the CDR3: TGTGCCAGCAGTGAAGATCCGTGGCGTACTGGGGCCAACGTCCTGACTTTC. The encoded protein is CASSEDPWRTGANVLTF. Combining the CDR3 with reference TRBV2 and TRBJ2-6 gives the whole variable domain EPEVTQTPSHQVTQMGQEVILRCVPISNHLYFYWYRQILGQKVEFLVSFYNNEISEKSEIFDDQFSVERPDGSNFTLKIRSTKLEDSAMYFCASSEDPWRTGANVLTFGAGSRLTVL.

The rearrangement uses TRBV6-5 and TRBJ2-1; 7 bases are a match to TRBD1. The germline gives CDR1 MNHEY, CDR2 SVGAGI. CDR3 length: 15 amino acids. The V and J ends lost 4 bases and 2 bases, in that order; junction bases with no gene match: 5. The CDR3 region has the DNA TGTGCCAGCAGTTCCTCAGGGACAGCCTACAATGAGCAGTTCTTC. It encodes CASSSSGTAYNEQFF.

The gene calls are TRBV27 and TRBJ1-5, with a possible D match to TRBD1 (5 bases). Germline V gene lookup returns CDR1 MNHEY and CDR2 SMNVEV (reference sequence). V lost 5 bases, J lost 9 bases, and 14 bases lay in between. This CDR3 contains 13 residues. The CDR3 loop reads CASSRGFGGPQHF. The CDR3 nucleotides are TGTGCCAGCAGTCGGGGGTTTGGCGGGCCCCAGCATTTT.

The chain is built from TRBV28 and TRBJ2-2; 7 nucleotides agree with TRBD2. The CDR3 runs 12 residues. Germline lookup yields CDR1 MDHEN and CDR2 SYDVKM. V shed 11 bases and J 4 bases; nucleotides not matched to a gene: 4. The CDR3 reads CAAERGTGELFF. The CDR3 bases are TGTGCCGCAGAGCGGGGCACCGGGGAGCTGTTTTTT.

This chain uses TRBV10-3 with TRBJ2-2; the D gene is possibly TRBD1 (5 bases). This CDR3 is 12 amino acids long. The germline V gene encodes CDR1 ENHRY and CDR2 SYGVKD. Trimming pared 6 bases from V and 4 bases from J, leaving 6 bases between. CDR3 sequence reads: CAIRGATGELFF. CDR3 DNA sequence: TGTGCCATCAGAGGGGCCACCGGGGAGCTGTTTTTT.

This chain joins TRBV2 and TRBJ2-2; TRBD1 is a possible D gene (6 bases). Looked up from germline, CDR1 is SNHLY and CDR2 is FYNNEI. The CDR3 length is 13 residues. V shed 5 bases and J shed 7 bases, with 11 bases lying between them. The CDR3 reads CASSIQGSGELFF. CDR3 sequence (DNA): TGTGCCAGCAGTATACAGGGAAGCGGGGAGCTGTTTTTT. The whole variable domain, remainder taken from reference TRBV2 and TRBJ2-2, is EPEVTQTPSHQVTQMGQEVILRCVPISNHLYFYWYRQILGQKVEFLVSFYNNEISEKSEIFDDQFSVERPDGSNFTLKIRSTKLEDSAMYFCASSIQGSGELFFGEGSRLTVL.

V gene TRBV6-5 combines with J gene TRBJ1-1; D call uncertain. V lost 0 bases and J 4 bases, leaving 6 bases between the germline ends. This CDR3 is built from 13 residues. CDR1 is MNHEY and CDR2 is SVGAGI in the germline V gene. DNA of the CDR3: TGTGCCAGCAGTTACTCGAAGGGCACTGAAGCTTTCTTT. Protein: CASSYSKGTEAFF.

This chain connects TRBV12-5 to TRBJ2-7; D not resolved. The length of the CDR3 is 11 residues. Germline values: CDR1 LGHNT, CDR2 FRNRAP. V lost 5 bases and J lost 6, with 8 bases in between. CDR3 DNA: TGTGCTAGTGGTATTTCAGCCGAGCAGTACTTC. Encoded protein: CASGISAEQYF.

The V call is TRBV10-3, the J call TRBJ1-6; possible D gene TRBD1, 5 bases. The CDR3 length is 15 residues. CDR1 ENHRY and CDR2 SYGVKD come from the germline V gene. The ends were cut back, 0 bases at V and 6 bases at J, with 9 bases in the middle. The CDR3 nucleotides read TGTGCCATCAGTGAGTCGCTCAGGGTTAATTCACCCCTCCACTTT. Protein: CAISESLRVNSPLHF.

This clone turned up a few times. The rearrangement uses TRBV9 and TRBJ2-1; D could derive from TRBD1 or TRBD2 (5 bases each). Germline V gives CDR1 SGDLS, CDR2 YYNGEE. The CDR3 loop spans 14 amino acids. Trimming cost V 5 bases and J 7 bases, with 16 bases left between them. The CDR3 region is CASRSRDPNNEQFF. The CDR3 coding sequence is TGTGCCAGCAGATCCCGGGACCCCAATAATGAGCAGTTCTTC.

The chain recombines TRBV6-1 with TRBJ1-5; TRBD1 is a possible D gene (5 bases). The germline V gene has CDR1 MNHNS and CDR2 SASEGT. With 6 bases removed from V and 0 bases from J, the gap between germline ends came to 12 bases. The CDR3 covers 15 residues. The CDR3 coding sequence is TGTGCCAGCAGAGTTTATGGGGGTAGCAATCAGCCCCAGCATTTT. Encoded protein: CASRVYGGSNQPQHF.

This clone has just one count. The chain joins TRBV27 to TRBJ2-7, with 13 bases aligning to TRBD2. V was pared by 5 bases and J by 12 bases, with 7 bases of the junction left unmatched. CDR1 and CDR2 (germline): MNHEY, SMNVEV (reference sequence). This CDR3 comprises 13 residues. The CDR3 nucleotides read TGTGCCAGCAGTCTCGGACTAGCGGGAGCGACGTACTTC. Protein sequence: CASSLGLAGATYF.

The V and J genes are TRBV28 and TRBJ1-2; possible D gene TRBD1, 5 bases. Trimming took off 8 bases at V and 2 bases at J, with 21 bases between the two ends. Germline loops: CDR1 MDHEN, CDR2 SYDVKM. The CDR3 totals 16 residues. CDR3 bases: TGTGCCAGCCTAGTCCCCCAGGGTGCTGACAACTATGGCTACACCTTC. It encodes CASLVPQGADNYGYTF.

V and J are TRBV6-5 and TRBJ2-7; 7 positions agree with TRBD1. The length of the CDR3 is 15 residues. V dropped 4 bases and J dropped 2; count of bases not matched to a gene: 8. Germline lookup yields CDR1 MNHEY and CDR2 SVGAGI. The CDR3 is CASSSTGMAPYEQYF. DNA of the CDR3: TGTGCCAGCAGTTCGACAGGGATGGCCCCCTACGAGCAGTACTTC.

The chain employs TRBV5-6 and TRBJ2-7, with 8 positions matching TRBD2. Looked up from germline, CDR1 is SGHDT and CDR2 is YYEEEE. There are 17 residues in the CDR3. Trimming removed 0 bases from V and 0 bases from J; junction bases left unmatched: 8. Here the CDR3 DNA reads TGTGCCAGCAGCTTGGCAGTGCTAGCGGGTCTCTCCTACGAGCAGTACTTC. This translates into CASSLAVLAGLSYEQYF.

The chain carries TRBV10-1 and TRBJ1-5, with D possibly TRBD1 on 6 matching bases. The ends were cut back, 0 bases at V and 1 base at J, with 10 bases in the middle. Germline V lookup: CDR1 WNHNN, CDR2 SYGVQD (reference sequence). This CDR3 is built from 16 residues. In DNA, the CDR3 is TGCGCCAGCAGTGAGTCGAGCAGGGGCAGCAATCAGCCCCAGCATTTT. This translates into CASSESSRGSNQPQHF.